The rows below give T cell receptor beta chains drawn from one sample of a study of response to subunit inactivated influenza vaccine. TCRdb re-called the RT-PCR reads with MiXCR, one entry per CDR3 protein. The table includes around 490,000 distinct CDR3 sequences, approximately 7.6% detected once. Material: PBMCs from blood, obtained less than 30 months after vaccination. The receptors here all came from a man in his fifties or sixties who received an inactivated influenza vaccine. Each CDR3 is given with its conserved first and last residue. Fields, in order: clone size, J gene, D gene, V gene, CDR3 protein, CDR3 DNA. The D gene is left open where the match is weak. Size values are once, few and many counts, or a class for expanded clones, and some rows have none.

few	TRBJ2-7	TRBD2	TRBV7-2	CASSLASGTSGSSYEQYF	TGTGCCAGCAGCTTAGCTTCCGGGACTAGCGGGAGTAGTTACGAGCAGTACTTC
.	TRBJ2-3	.	TRBV18	CASSPRGGGASTDTQYF	TGTGCCAGCTCACCACGTGGCGGGGGCGCTAGCACAGATACGCAGTATTTT
few	TRBJ1-2	TRBD1	TRBV15	CATAGQGFYGYTF	TGTGCCACCGCGGGACAGGGCTTCTATGGCTACACCTTC
few	TRBJ2-5	TRBD2	TRBV20-1	CSARDPSGGQETQYF	TGCAGTGCTAGAGATCCTAGCGGGGGACAAGAGACCCAGTACTTC
.	TRBJ2-2	TRBD2	TRBV12-3/TRBV12-4	CASSFSTGTSGTGELFF	TGTGCCAGCAGTTTTTCCACCGGGACTAGCGGGACCGGGGAGCTGTTTTTT
many	TRBJ2-3	TRBD2	TRBV20-1	CSARDVRGGVRTDTQYF	TGCAGTGCTAGGGACGTTCGCGGGGGGGTTCGGACAGATACGCAGTATTTT
.	TRBJ2-5	TRBD1	TRBV7-2	CASSPGGVGETQYF	TGTGCCAGCAGCCCAGGGGGCGTGGGGGAGACCCAGTACTTC
many	TRBJ2-2	.	TRBV28	CASSSADRGHTGELFF	TGTGCCAGCAGTAGTGCGGACAGAGGCCACACCGGGGAGCTGTTTTTT
few	TRBJ2-7	TRBD2	TRBV5-5	CASSGSGGPYEQYF	TGTGCCAGCAGCGGTAGCGGGGGTCCCTACGAGCAGTACTTC
.	TRBJ2-5	.	TRBV2	CASSPVTQETQYF	TGTGCCAGCAGCCCGGTGACACAAGAGACCCAGTACTTC
.	TRBJ2-7	.	TRBV5-1	CASSPWGRRGDEQYF	TGCGCCAGCAGCCCCTGGGGGAGGCGAGGCGACGAGCAGTACTTC
.	TRBJ2-1	.	TRBV6-1	CASSAKVMGGEQFF	TGTGCCAGCAGTGCTAAAGTAATGGGGGGTGAGCAGTTCTTC
few	TRBJ1-4	TRBD1	TRBV20-1	CSAREGQGNEKLFF	TGCAGTGCTAGAGAGGGACAGGGAAATGAAAAACTGTTTTTT
many	TRBJ2-1	.	TRBV12-3/TRBV12-4	CASSVRRSNEQFF	TGTGCCAGCAGTGTTCGTCGGTCGAATGAGCAGTTCTTC
.	TRBJ1-3	.	TRBV4-1	CASSQGRSGNTIYF	TGCGCCAGCAGCCAAGGGAGGTCTGGAAACACCATATATTTT
few	TRBJ2-5	TRBD1	TRBV5-8	CASSQDAWTGQETQYF	TGTGCCAGCAGCCAGGATGCGTGGACAGGCCAAGAGACCCAGTACTTC
many	TRBJ2-7	.	TRBV4-1	CASSQWDGYEQYF	TGCGCCAGCAGCCAATGGGACGGCTACGAGCAGTACTTC
many	TRBJ2-1	.	TRBV11-2	CASSKGSGSSYNEQFF	TGTGCCAGCAGCAAAGGGTCCGGGAGCTCCTACAATGAGCAGTTCTTC
medium-sized	TRBJ2-1	.	TRBV15	CATSRDAGAFNEQFF	TGTGCCACCAGCAGAGATGCGGGGGCCTTCAATGAGCAGTTCTTC
many	TRBJ2-2	.	TRBV5-1	CASSLGQYSGELFF	TGCGCCAGCAGCTTGGGTCAGTACTCCGGGGAGCTGTTTTTT
many	TRBJ2-3	.	TRBV28	CASSRPGGGMGDTQYF	TGTGCCAGCAGTCGCCCCGGGGGCGGGATGGGAGATACGCAGTATTTT
few	TRBJ2-7	TRBD1	TRBV2	CASSEPGTGTYEQYF	TGTGCCAGCAGTGAACCGGGGACAGGGACCTACGAGCAGTACTTC
few	TRBJ1-1	.	TRBV28	CASSFQTGEAFF	TGTGCCAGCAGTTTTCAAACAGGTGAAGCTTTCTTT
few	TRBJ2-5	TRBD2	TRBV7-2	CASSLVGTSYGGTQYF	TGTGCCAGCAGCTTAGTTGGGACTAGTTATGGTGGGACCCAGTACTTC
few	TRBJ2-5	TRBD2	TRBV10-3	CAIPVGAGERQETQYF	TGTGCCATCCCGGTCGGAGCGGGAGAGCGACAAGAGACCCAGTACTTC
.	TRBJ2-3	TRBD1	TRBV20-1	CSARRQGADTQYF	TGCAGTGCTAGGAGGCAGGGGGCAGATACGCAGTATTTT
many	TRBJ2-1	TRBD1	TRBV5-1	CASSLGDSYNEQFF	TGCGCCAGCAGCTTGGGGGACAGCTACAATGAGCAGTTCTTC
.	TRBJ2-1	TRBD2	TRBV9	CASSASGTSGNEQFF	TGTGCCAGCAGCGCTTCCGGGACTAGCGGCAATGAGCAGTTCTTC
few	TRBJ1-5	TRBD1	TRBV20-1	CSARRTGGGQPQHF	TGCAGTGCTAGGCGTACAGGGGGCGGTCAGCCCCAGCATTTT
.	TRBJ1-5	.	TRBV10-3	CAISDGNPPGNQPQHF	TGTGCCATCAGTGACGGAAATCCTCCTGGCAATCAGCCCCAGCATTTT
.	TRBJ1-5	.	TRBV4-1	CASNDFGQPQHF	TGCGCCAGCAACGACTTTGGGCAGCCCCAGCATTTT
few	TRBJ2-3	.	TRBV28	CASSSRRQTSTDTQYF	TGTGCCAGCAGTTCGAGGAGGCAGACTAGCACAGATACGCAGTATTTT
many	TRBJ2-7	TRBD2	TRBV7-9	CASSLGAGTRYSYEQYF	TGTGCCAGCAGCTTAGGAGCCGGGACTAGATACTCCTACGAGCAGTACTTC
few	TRBJ1-1	TRBD1	TRBV7-9	CASSARDRGAAEAFF	TGTGCCAGCAGCGCTAGGGACAGGGGGGCGGCTGAAGCTTTCTTT
.	TRBJ2-5	.	TRBV9	CASSVGYEETQYF	TGTGCCAGCAGCGTAGGATACGAAGAGACCCAGTACTTC
.	TRBJ2-1	.	TRBV20-1	CSASWPRGSSYNEQFF	TGCAGTGCTAGTTGGCCGAGGGGAAGCTCCTACAATGAGCAGTTCTTC
.	TRBJ2-2	TRBD1	TRBV7-8	CASSFPGGEGGTGELFF	TGTGCCAGCAGCTTTCCAGGGGGCGAGGGAGGTACCGGGGAGCTGTTTTTT
many	TRBJ2-5	TRBD2	TRBV3-1	CASSLLGRGREQETQYF	TGTGCCAGCAGCCTCCTCGGGAGGGGTAGGGAACAAGAGACCCAGTACTTC
.	TRBJ2-7	TRBD1	TRBV5-1	CASRKTDRTYEQYF	TGCGCCAGCAGAAAGACGGACAGGACCTACGAGCAGTACTTC
.	TRBJ2-2	TRBD1	TRBV2	CASSARQGPGELFF	TGTGCCAGCAGCGCCCGACAGGGGCCCGGGGAGCTGTTTTTT
few	TRBJ2-1	TRBD1	TRBV10-1	CASSESTRGYVGEQFF	TGCGCCAGCAGTGAGTCGACCAGGGGGTATGTTGGTGAGCAGTTCTTC
.	TRBJ1-5	.	TRBV28	CASSHPATIMEFRPQHF	TGTGCCAGCAGTCACCCCGCTACCATCATGGAGTTTAGGCCCCAGCATTTT
.	TRBJ2-7	TRBD1	TRBV7-8	CASSLVGFGTGFYEQYF	TGTGCCAGCAGCTTAGTGGGTTTCGGGACAGGGTTCTACGAGCAGTACTTC
few	TRBJ2-5	.	TRBV24-1	CATSDPSGVYQETQYF	TGTGCCACCAGTGACCCTTCCGGGGTGTACCAAGAGACCCAGTACTTC
.	TRBJ2-5	.	TRBV9	CASSVQGGARETQYF	TGTGCCAGCAGCGTTCAAGGGGGGGCGCGGGAGACCCAGTACTTC
few	TRBJ1-3	.	TRBV6-1	CASIPLGGSGNTIYF	TGTGCCAGCATCCCTTTGGGGGGATCAGGAAACACCATATATTTT
many	TRBJ1-4	TRBD1	TRBV11-2	CASSRSQGFDEKLFF	TGTGCCAGCAGCCGATCACAGGGGTTTGATGAAAAACTGTTTTTT
few	TRBJ2-5	.	TRBV6-2/TRBV6-3	CASSYSIGGLETQYF	TGTGCCAGCAGTTACTCGATCGGGGGGCTCGAGACCCAGTACTTC
many	TRBJ2-1	.	TRBV29-1	CSVELFTNEQFF	TGCAGCGTTGAACTTTTTACCAATGAGCAGTTCTTC
.	TRBJ1-1	.	TRBV29-1	CSVVMTGRAFF	TGCAGCGTTGTCATGACAGGCCGAGCTTTCTTT
few	TRBJ2-1	.	TRBV10-3	CAIRGEVRNEQFF	TGTGCCATCAGGGGAGAGGTCAGGAATGAGCAGTTCTTC
few	TRBJ2-5	.	TRBV5-1	CASSLRPSQETQYF	TGCGCCAGCAGCTTGAGGCCATCCCAAGAGACCCAGTACTTC
few	TRBJ2-7	.	TRBV5-1	CASSLEAGTPYEQYF	TGCGCCAGCAGCTTGGAGGCAGGGACTCCCTACGAGCAGTACTTC
.	TRBJ2-1	.	TRBV2	CASSEAVGGIYNEQFF	TGTGCCAGCAGTGAAGCTGTAGGCGGGATATACAATGAGCAGTTCTTC
few	TRBJ2-2	TRBD2	TRBV6-5	CASSSSGGTSVRSNTGELFF	TGTGCCAGCAGTTCCTCGGGGGGAACATCGGTACGCTCGAACACCGGGGAGCTGTTTTTT
.	TRBJ1-2	.	TRBV3-1	CASSQDQGTSGYTF	TGTGCCAGCAGCCAAGATCAAGGGACCAGTGGCTACACCTTC
few	TRBJ2-2	.	TRBV5-6	CASRSTGRSAGELFF	TGTGCCAGCAGGTCGACAGGGAGGTCAGCCGGGGAGCTGTTTTTT
few	TRBJ1-6	.	TRBV4-2	CASSLGLGDRSPLHF	TGTGCCAGCAGCCTGGGATTGGGGGATCGGTCACCCCTCCACTTT
few	TRBJ1-1	.	TRBV7-6	CASSSPDRATEAFF	TGTGCCAGCAGCTCGCCGGACAGAGCCACTGAAGCTTTCTTT
many	TRBJ1-1	.	TRBV5-1	CASSLFPSTEPNTEAFF	TGCGCCAGCAGCTTGTTCCCGTCAACTGAACCGAACACTGAAGCTTTCTTT